These 20 T cell receptor beta chains share one sample of origin, sequenced in a study of cytomegalovirus exposure and HLA in healthy donors. PCR amplification relied on 60 Vbeta primers (plus 13 Jbeta primers). Some clones are missing from TCRdb's copy, which holds only in-frame ones; the method was immunoSEQ multiplex PCR. Altogether about 98,000 clones are present, roughly 80% being singletons, with the ten largest covering about a sixth. Input material: PBMCs. Receptor source: a man between 60 and 75 years old in good health and CMV-seropositive.

This clone was counted a single time. The chain links TRBV25-1 to TRBJ2-7; D is ambiguous. V shed 7 bases and J shed 9 bases, with 10 bases lying between them. Per germline, CDR1 MGHDK and CDR2 SYGVNS. This CDR3 has 10 residues. CDR3 protein: CASKSVVQYF. Here the CDR3 DNA reads TGTGCCAGCAAGTCGGTGGTGCAGTACTTC.

The V and J genes are TRBV14 and TRBJ2-3, with 11 bases lining up with TRBD2. The J segment lost 0 bases and the V segment lost 1 base, leaving 6 bases of the junction unmatched. Germline V lookup: CDR1 SGHDN, CDR2 FVKESK. The CDR3 totals 18 residues. The CDR3 coding sequence is TGTGCCAGCAGCCAAGGTACTAGCGGGGGAGCTAGCACAGATACGCAGTATTTT. It codes for CASSQGTSGGASTDTQYF. The complete variable domain, with remaining parts taken from reference TRBV14 and TRBJ2-3, reads EAGVTQFPSHSVIEKGQTVTLRCDPISGHDNLYWYRRVMGKEIKFLLHFVKESKQDESGMPNNRFLAERTGGTYSTLKVQPAELEDSGVYFCASSQGTSGGASTDTQYFGPGTRLTVL.

The chain combines TRBV7-2 with TRBJ2-3; D gene ambiguous. The CDR3 loop spans 15 amino acids. Trimming cost V 3 bases and J 5 bases, with 15 bases left between them. The germline V gene has CDR1 SGHTA and CDR2 FQGNSA. The CDR3 DNA is TGTGCCAGCAGCTTGTCCGGGTCCCTAAGAGATACGCAGTATTTT. Residues: CASSLSGSLRDTQYF.

For the CDR3, the DNA is TGTGCCAGCAGCCGAACAGGGGGCAATGAGCAGTTCTTC. Amino acid sequence: CASSRTGGNEQFF. This rearrangement joins TRBV27 to TRBJ2-1; 8 nucleotides line up with TRBD1. Trimming removed 6 bases from V and 6 bases from J; junction bases left unmatched: 4. CDR3 length: 13 residues. Germline V lookup: CDR1 MNHEY, CDR2 SMNVEV (reference sequence).

In nucleotides, the CDR3 is TGTGCCTGGAGTGTATGGGGGGGACTTGGAAACACCATATATTTT. Encoded protein: CAWSVWGGLGNTIYF. The chain has TRBV30 and TRBJ1-3; weak D call: TRBD1 (5 bases). The CDR3 is made up of 15 amino acids. V lost 0 bases to trimming and J lost 3 bases, with 12 bases between them. Germline CDR1 is GTSNPN and CDR2 is SVGIG (reference sequence).

J is TRBJ2-3 and V is TRBV18; a weak D match, TRBD1 (6 bases). With 3 bases removed from V and 2 bases from J, the gap between germline ends came to 12 bases. CDR1 is KGHSH and CDR2 is LQKENI in the germline V gene. The CDR3 is made up of 15 amino acids. Written as DNA, the CDR3 is TGTGCCAGCTCACCCAACGGACAGACCACAGATACGCAGTATTTT. Protein product: CASSPNGQTTDTQYF.

The gene calls are TRBV19 and TRBJ1-5, with no clear D. The CDR3 is 12 amino acids. The germline gives CDR1 LNHDA, CDR2 SQIVND (reference sequence). Deletions cut 6 bases from V and 9 bases from J, with 12 bases between. The CDR3, as DNA: TGTGCCAGTAGGACGGGTCAGATGCCCCAGCATTTT. This translates into CASRTGQMPQHF. The whole variable domain, filled in from reference TRBV19 and TRBJ1-5, reads DGGITQSPKYLFRKEGQNVTLSCEQNLNHDAMYWYRQDPGQGLRLIYYSQIVNDFQKGDIAEGYSVSREKKESFPLTVTSAQKNPTAFYLCASRTGQMPQHFGDGTRLSIL.

This clone appeared a single time. The sample contains more than one DNA sequence encoding this CDR3. This chain links TRBV2 with TRBJ1-1, with no clear D. The CDR3 contains 13 residues. Trimming removed 6 bases from V and 0 bases from J, with 8 bases in between. From germline, CDR1 is SNHLY and CDR2 FYNNEI. Here the CDR3 reads CASRNSMNTEAFF. The DNA for the CDR3 is TGTGCCAGCAGGAACAGTATGAACACTGAAGCTTTCTTT.

The chain is built from TRBV4-1 and TRBJ2-1; weak D call: TRBD1 (5 bases). Germline CDR1 is MGHRA and CDR2 is YSYEKL. The CDR3 has 16 residues. V lost 2 bases, J lost 0 bases, and 11 bases lay in between. The CDR3 reads CASSQSDRNSYNEQFF. CDR3 sequence (DNA): TGCGCCAGCAGCCAATCTGACAGAAACTCCTACAATGAGCAGTTCTTC.

This clone was picked up a small number of times. J is TRBJ1-4 and V is TRBV7-9; TRBD1 might be the D (6 bases). The CDR3 is 16 amino acids. Germline CDR1 is SEHNR and CDR2 is FQNEAQ (reference sequence). The ends were cut back, 2 bases at V and 4 bases at J, with 14 bases in the middle. Here the CDR3 DNA reads TGTGCCAGCAGCTTAAGCCAGGGGCCATATAATGAAAAACTGTTTTTT. It specifies CASSLSQGPYNEKLFF.

V usage is TRBV28 and J usage is TRBJ1-1; TRBD1 is a possible D gene (5 bases). The CDR3 sequence is 14 residues long. V lost 2 bases to trimming and J lost 1 base, with 8 bases between them. CDR1 is MDHEN and CDR2 is SYDVKM in the germline V gene. The CDR3 reads CASSLTTANTEAFF. The DNA of the CDR3 is TGTGCCAGCAGTTTAACGACAGCGAACACTGAAGCTTTCTTT.

The V gene is TRBV7-6, the J gene TRBJ1-3; perhaps TRBD1 as D (5 bases). The CDR3 spans 15 residues. V was trimmed by 4 bases and J by 0 bases, leaving 10 bases between them. Germline CDR1 reads SGHVS; CDR2 reads FNYEAQ. CDR3 in DNA: TGTGCCAGCAGCTCAATCAGGGACTCTGGAAACACCATATATTTT. Its protein product is CASSSIRDSGNTIYF.

The gene calls are TRBV9 and TRBJ2-5, with TRBD2 as a possible D gene (6 bases). The CDR3 extends over 14 amino acids. The germline CDR1 and CDR2 sequences are SGDLS and YYNGEE. Trimming stripped 0 bases from V and 9 bases from J, with 15 bases between. CDR3 sequence (DNA): TGTGCCAGCAGCGTAGGTAGTGGACCGGGGGCCCAGTACTTC. It is translated as CASSVGSGPGAQYF.

The J gene is TRBJ1-5, the V gene TRBV6-1, with a tentative D call TRBD1 (5 bases). V lost 8 bases to trimming and J lost 1 base, with 15 bases between them. The CDR3 sequence is 15 residues long. Germline lookup yields CDR1 MNHNS and CDR2 SASEGT. The CDR3 spells CASASGTASNQPQHF. As DNA, the CDR3 is TGTGCCAGCGCGAGCGGGACGGCAAGCAATCAGCCCCAGCATTTT.

This clone was found once. The genes are TRBV5-5 and TRBJ1-5, with D unclear. Germline V gene data show CDR1 as SGHKS and CDR2 as YYEKEE (reference sequence). There are 16 residues in the CDR3. V dropped 4 bases and J dropped 7 bases, with 21 bases sitting between them. Here the CDR3 reads CASSPGLDDHLQPQHF. DNA for the CDR3: TGTGCCAGCAGCCCAGGCCTCGACGACCACCTACAGCCCCAGCATTTT.

This clone was counted a single time. The J gene is TRBJ2-1, the V gene TRBV2, with 10 nucleotides matching TRBD1. After removal of 6 bases from V and 4 bases from J, the junction contained 6 bases not matched to a gene. The CDR3 covers 15 residues. Germline CDR1 reads SNHLY; CDR2 reads FYNNEI. This CDR3 reads CASSERQGAYNEQFF. DNA of the CDR3: TGTGCCAGCAGCGAGCGACAGGGGGCTTACAATGAGCAGTTCTTC. Combining the CDR3 with reference TRBV2 and TRBJ2-1 gives the whole variable domain EPEVTQTPSHQVTQMGQEVILRCVPISNHLYFYWYRQILGQKVEFLVSFYNNEISEKSEIFDDQFSVERPDGSNFTLKIRSTKLEDSAMYFCASSERQGAYNEQFFGPGTRLTVL.

This clone appeared a few times. The chain links TRBV5-1 to TRBJ1-1; D call uncertain. This CDR3 contains 14 residues. V lost 0 bases to trimming and J lost 1 base, with 7 bases between them. Germline V gene sequence: CDR1 SGHRS, CDR2 YFSETQ. CDR3 residues: CASSLDSANTEAFF. DNA for the CDR3: TGCGCCAGCAGCTTGGACAGTGCGAACACTGAAGCTTTCTTT.

The chain employs TRBV18 and TRBJ1-1; a weak D match, TRBD1 (5 bases). Germline V lookup: CDR1 KGHSH, CDR2 LQKENI. Trimming took off 2 bases at V and 3 bases at J, with 10 bases between the two ends. There are 14 residues in the CDR3. The CDR3 region is CASSPTGGDTEAFF. In DNA, the CDR3 is TGTGCCAGCTCACCAACAGGTGGAGACACTGAAGCTTTCTTT.

The V gene is TRBV2, the J gene TRBJ1-1, with TRBD1 as a possible D gene (5 bases). CDR3 length equals 14 residues. Germline values: CDR1 SNHLY, CDR2 FYNNEI. Trimming removed 6 bases from V and 0 bases from J, with 11 bases in between. DNA for the CDR3: TGTGCCAGCAGAGACGGACACCTGAACACTGAAGCTTTCTTT. It yields the protein CASRDGHLNTEAFF. The whole variable domain, filled in from reference TRBV2 and TRBJ1-1, reads EPEVTQTPSHQVTQMGQEVILRCVPISNHLYFYWYRQILGQKVEFLVSFYNNEISEKSEIFDDQFSVERPDGSNFTLKIRSTKLEDSAMYFCASRDGHLNTEAFFGQGTRLTVV.

The genes are TRBV5-1 and TRBJ2-3; no clear D gene. Trimming stripped 0 bases from V and 2 bases from J, with 7 bases between. The germline V gene encodes CDR1 SGHRS and CDR2 YFSETQ. This CDR3 has 14 amino acids. CDR3 sequence reads: CASSLGLPTDTQYF. CDR3 nucleotide sequence: TGCGCCAGCAGCTTGGGTCTACCCACAGATACGCAGTATTTT.